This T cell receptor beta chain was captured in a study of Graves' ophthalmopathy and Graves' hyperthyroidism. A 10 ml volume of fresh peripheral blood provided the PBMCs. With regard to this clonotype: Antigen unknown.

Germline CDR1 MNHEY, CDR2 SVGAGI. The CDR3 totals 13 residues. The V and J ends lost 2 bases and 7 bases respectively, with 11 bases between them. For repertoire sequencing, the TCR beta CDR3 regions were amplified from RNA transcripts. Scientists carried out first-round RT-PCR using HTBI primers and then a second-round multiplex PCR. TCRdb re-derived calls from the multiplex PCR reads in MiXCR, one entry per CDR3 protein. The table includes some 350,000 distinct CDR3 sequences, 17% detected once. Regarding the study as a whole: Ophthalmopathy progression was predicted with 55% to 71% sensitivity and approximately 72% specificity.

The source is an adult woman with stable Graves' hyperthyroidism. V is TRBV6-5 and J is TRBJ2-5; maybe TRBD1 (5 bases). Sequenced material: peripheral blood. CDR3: CASSYGAGGTQYF. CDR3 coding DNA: TGTGCCAGCAGTTACGGGGCCGGTGGGACCCAGTACTTC.